This T cell receptor (beta chain) is drawn from a study of cytomegalovirus exposure and HLA in healthy donors. Regarding the study as a whole: As a later analysis showed, a missense DCLRE1C variant was linked to trimming of TCR beta V- and J-genes. A later analysis appeared to link common viral pathogens to several of the most significant clusters.

Comment on this clone: Its matching antigen is unknown.

Healthy bone marrow donors made up the donor group. The PCR employed 60 Vbeta primers together with 13 Jbeta primers. This table comes from immunoSEQ multiplex PCR, and its TCRdb copy is limited to in-frame clones, with some not included. This table holds about 190,000 clones, approximately 86% found once. The receptor's source is a young woman in good health and CMV-seronegative. The sequencing sample was made of PBMCs.

The CDR3 protein is CASSSQVVVAGGNNEQFF. The CDR3 DNA is TGTGCCAGCAGCTCCCAGGTCGTGGTAGCGGGAGGTAATAATGAGCAGTTCTTC. The gene calls are TRBV13 and TRBJ2-1; TRBD2 matches at 10 bases. This CDR3 is 18 amino acids long. In germline, CDR1 is PRHDT, CDR2 FYEKMQ (reference sequence). J gave up 7 bases and V 4 bases, and 16 bases lay outside the gene matches.